Sequencing of this T cell receptor (beta chain) was carried out in a study of blood T cell repertoires in COVID-19. Profiled with immunoSEQ multiplex PCR; TCRdb holds only in-frame clones, not every one. The sample lists roughly 410,000 clones, 89% seen once, with approximately 1.5% in the top ten. Germline V gene lookup returns CDR1 MDHEN and CDR2 SYDVKM. The CDR3 is 11 residues long. Deletions cut 6 bases from V and 6 bases from J, with 8 bases between. The rearrangement uses TRBV28 and TRBJ1-1, with D unresolved. Sequenced input: peripheral blood. This TCR was recovered from a woman in her forties with COVID-19, enrolled during active disease. CDR3 residues: CASRWEAEAFF. The CDR3 coding sequence is TGTGCCAGCAGATGGGAGGCTGAAGCTTTCTTT.